The source of this T cell receptor beta chain is a study of read filtering for tumor transcriptome and immune sequencing. CDR1 and CDR2 from the germline V gene are DFQATT and SNEGSKA (reference sequence). The V and J ends lost 1 base and 9 bases respectively, with 7 bases between them. CDR3 size: 11 residues. From about 400 ng of RNA, a library with molecular barcoded alpha/delta and beta/gamma adaptors was made. TCRdb called the reads again in MiXCR, with one record for every CDR3 protein. This table holds about 37,000 distinct CDR3 sequences, roughly an eighth found once. This clonotype has a count of ten or more.

V and J are TRBV20-1 and TRBJ2-1, with D uncertain. Input material: a population of CD138-negative cells sorted from bone marrow. The source of this sequence is a donor older than 35 with multiple myeloma. CDR3 sequence reads: CSARGNIEQFF. The CDR3 DNA reads TGCAGTGCTAGAGGGAATATTGAGCAGTTCTTC.